This T cell receptor beta chain was profiled in a study of response to subunit inactivated influenza vaccine. The study, taken as a whole, reports: Seasonal influenza vaccination, on each occasion, was suggested by the authors to recruit few new T cells.

A few counts support this clonotype. Its target is unknown. TCRdb reprocessed the RT-PCR reads with MiXCR, giving one entry per CDR3 protein. The sample yields about 480,000 distinct CDR3 sequences, around 9.9% seen once. Germline lookup yields CDR1 MNHEY and CDR2 SMNVEV (reference sequence). The CDR3 extends over 16 amino acids. V dropped 8 bases and J dropped 1; count of bases not matched to a gene: 10. The source is a man aged 45 to 65 who received an inactivated influenza vaccine. The chain recombines TRBV27 with TRBJ2-2; TRBD2 aligns across 7 bases. The sequencing used PBMCs from blood, collected 40 to 50 days after vaccination. The CDR3 DNA reads TGTGCCAGCTCACCTTGGGAGGGCCTGAACACCGGGGAGCTGTTTTTT. As protein: CASSPWEGLNTGELFF.